The 9 T cell receptor beta chains below come from one sample, sequenced in a study of molecular identifiers for immune sequencing clone quantification. TCRdb re-derived calls from the PCR reads in MiXCR, one entry per CDR3 protein. The table includes about half a million distinct CDR3 sequences, roughly a fifth detected once. The sample consisted of naive CD8+ T cells from blood, with Jurkat cell RNA spiked in. Described subset: FACS-sorted CD8+CD4-CCR7+CD45RA+ naive T cells. The receptors here all came from a human donor in good health. Some libraries in this study had Jurkat cell RNA spiked in.

The rearrangement joins TRBV27 to TRBJ2-7; 9 positions agree with TRBD1. Germline-derived CDR1 and CDR2 are MNHEY and SMNVEV (reference sequence). This CDR3 is 14 amino acids long. V shed 5 bases and J 4 bases; nucleotides not matched to a gene: 6. The CDR3 reads CASSPTGGGYEQYF. In nucleotides, the CDR3 is TGTGCCAGCAGTCCGACAGGGGGTGGGTACGAGCAGTACTTC.

This clonotype was picked up a small number of times. V and J are TRBV4-1 and TRBJ2-1; 7 bases match TRBD2. Germline V gene data show CDR1 as MGHRA and CDR2 as YSYEKL. V lost 6 bases to trimming and J lost 5 bases; unmatched junction nucleotides: 13. The CDR3 extends over 16 amino acids. The DNA of the CDR3 is TGCGCCAGCAGTCGTCCGGGACTACCCTTCAACAATGAGCAGTTCTTC. Encoded protein: CASSRPGLPFNNEQFF.

In this sample, this clonotype turned up a few times. The chain carries TRBV6-5 and TRBJ2-7, with 9 nucleotides matching TRBD2. Looked up from germline, CDR1 is MNHEY and CDR2 is SVGAGI. V was clipped by 7 bases and J by 3 bases; unmatched bases: 10. The CDR3 runs 15 residues. DNA of the CDR3: TGTGCCAGCACAATACATGTAGCGGGGGTCTACGAGCAGTACTTC. It encodes CASTIHVAGVYEQYF.

A word on this clonotype: At one end the junction does not follow the germline gene, possibly because of a read error. DNA for the CDR3: TGTGCCAGCAGTACCGGGCCCCAAGAGGGACAAGAGGCCCAGTACTTC. This sequence encodes CASSTGPQEGQEAQYF. The rearrangement joins TRBV28 to TRBJ2-5, with D possibly being TRBD1 (6 bases). This CDR3 is built from 16 residues. CDR1 and CDR2 (germline): MDHEN, SYDVKM.

A few counts support this clonotype. V and J are TRBV7-3 and TRBJ2-3; D gene unclear. V shed 1 base and J shed 6 bases, with 11 bases lying between them. The germline gives CDR1 SGHTA, CDR2 FQGTGA. The CDR3 is 14 residues long. The CDR3 DNA reads as TGTGCCAGCAGCTTAATAAATCGCGCTGATACGCAGTATTTT. The encoded protein is CASSLINRADTQYF. The entire variable domain, with the rest obtained from reference TRBV7-3 and TRBJ2-3, is as follows: GAGVSQTPSNKVTEKGKYVELRCDPISGHTALYWYRQSLGQGPEFLIYFQGTGAADDSGLPNDRFFAVRPEGSVSTLKIQRTERGDSAVYLCASSLINRADTQYFGPGTRLTVL.

The chain has TRBV5-4 and TRBJ2-7, with D perhaps TRBD1 (6 bases). V lost 1 base, J lost 2 bases, and 10 bases lay in between. The CDR3 is 14 residues long. CDR1 and CDR2 from the germline V gene are SGHNT and YYREEE (reference sequence). The CDR3 spells CASSLQGSAYEQYF. The CDR3 bases are TGTGCCAGCAGCTTGCAGGGGTCAGCCTACGAGCAGTACTTC. The whole variable domain, remainder taken from reference TRBV5-4 and TRBJ2-7, is ETGVTQSPTHLIKTRGQQVTLRCSSQSGHNTVSWYQQALGQGPQFIFQYYREEENGRGNFPPRFSGLQFPNYSSELNVNALELDDSALYLCASSLQGSAYEQYFGPGTRLTVT.

V gene TRBV30 combines with J gene TRBJ2-2; D is undetermined. V shed 8 bases and J shed 2 bases, with 6 bases lying between them. The germline CDR1 and CDR2 sequences are GTSNPN and SVGIG (reference sequence). CDR3 length: 11 residues. CDR3 sequence (DNA): TGTGCCCCGGACAACACCGGGGAGCTGTTTTTT. Translated, it gives CAPDNTGELFF.

This clonotype has a handful of counts. The chain recombines TRBV20-1 with TRBJ2-3; the D gene is possibly TRBD1 (6 bases). CDR1 and CDR2 from the germline V gene are DFQATT and SNEGSKA (reference sequence). The CDR3 is made up of 14 amino acids. V shed 8 bases and J shed 2 bases, with 17 bases lying between them. The CDR3 bases are TGCAGTTCTCGGACAGAATCCTCCACAGATACGCAGTATTTT. Translation: CSSRTESSTDTQYF.

This clonotype was picked up many times. This chain connects TRBV7-9 to TRBJ1-1; D may be TRBD1 (5 bases). Germline V lookup: CDR1 SEHNR, CDR2 FQNEAQ (reference sequence). The CDR3 consists of 15 residues. V lost 1 base and J 5 bases, leaving 14 bases between the germline ends. The CDR3 DNA sequence: TGTGCCAGCAGCTTAGTAGGTAGGGGTGCAACTGAAGCTTTCTTT. Translated: CASSLVGRGATEAFF. The full variable domain, in which reference TRBV7-9 and TRBJ1-1 provide the parts outside the CDR3, is DTGVSQNPRHKITKRGQNVTFRCDPISEHNRLYWYRQTLGQGPEFLTYFQNEAQLEKSRLLSDRFSAERPKGSFSTLEIQRTEQGDSAMYLCASSLVGRGATEAFFGQGTRLTVV.